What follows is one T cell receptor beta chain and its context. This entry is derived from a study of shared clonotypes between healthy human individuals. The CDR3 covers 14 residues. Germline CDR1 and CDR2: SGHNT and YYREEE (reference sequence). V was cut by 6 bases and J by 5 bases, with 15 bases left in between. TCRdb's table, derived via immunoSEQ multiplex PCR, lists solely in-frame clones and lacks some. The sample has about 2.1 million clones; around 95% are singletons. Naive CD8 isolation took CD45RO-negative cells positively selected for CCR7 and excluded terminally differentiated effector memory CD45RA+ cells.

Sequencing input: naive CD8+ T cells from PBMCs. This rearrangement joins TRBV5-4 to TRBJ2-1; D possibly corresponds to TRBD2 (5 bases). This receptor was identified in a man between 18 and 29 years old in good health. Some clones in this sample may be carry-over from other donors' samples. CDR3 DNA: TGTGCCAGCACACCCACGACTACTAACAATGAGCAGTTCTTC. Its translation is CASTPTTTNNEQFF.